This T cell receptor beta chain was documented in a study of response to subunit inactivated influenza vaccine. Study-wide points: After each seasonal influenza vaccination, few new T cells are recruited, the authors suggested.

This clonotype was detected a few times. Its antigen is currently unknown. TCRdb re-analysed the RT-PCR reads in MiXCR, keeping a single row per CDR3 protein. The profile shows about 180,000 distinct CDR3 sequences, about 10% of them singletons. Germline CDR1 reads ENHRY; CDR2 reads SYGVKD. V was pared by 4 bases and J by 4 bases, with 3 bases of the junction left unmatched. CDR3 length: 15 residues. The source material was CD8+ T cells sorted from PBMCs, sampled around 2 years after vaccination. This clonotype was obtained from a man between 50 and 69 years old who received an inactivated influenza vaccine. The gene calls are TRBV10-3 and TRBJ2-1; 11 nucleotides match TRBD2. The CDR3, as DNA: TGTGCCATCAGTGGACTAGCGGGAACTTACAATGAGCAGTTCTTC. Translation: CAISGLAGTYNEQFF.